Included here is one TCR beta chain sequence, with context. Its antigen is not identified. V dropped 5 bases and J dropped 2 bases, with 10 bases sitting between them. Germline CDR1 and CDR2: LNHNV and YYDKDF (reference sequence). The CDR3 has 13 amino acids. The sample comes from a study of T cells after yellow fever vaccination. Overall study results and limits: Boosting was followed by the reappearance of most primary-vaccination clones (approximately 97% CD4, 88% CD8).

TCRdb re-called the 5' RACE reads through MiXCR, storing one row per CDR3 protein. Of 250,000 to 350,000 distinct CDR3 sequences in the sample, 6.5% to 8.5% were seen once. The TCR originated in a man aged 18 to 35 who received the YFV17D yellow fever vaccine. J is TRBJ2-7 and V is TRBV15; D might be TRBD1 (6 bases). The starting material was PBMCs, obtained more than 40 days after the first yellow fever vaccination. CDR3 nucleotide sequence: TGTGCCACCAGCGGACAGCCGGCCTACGAGCAGTACTTC. Encoded protein: CATSGQPAYEQYF.